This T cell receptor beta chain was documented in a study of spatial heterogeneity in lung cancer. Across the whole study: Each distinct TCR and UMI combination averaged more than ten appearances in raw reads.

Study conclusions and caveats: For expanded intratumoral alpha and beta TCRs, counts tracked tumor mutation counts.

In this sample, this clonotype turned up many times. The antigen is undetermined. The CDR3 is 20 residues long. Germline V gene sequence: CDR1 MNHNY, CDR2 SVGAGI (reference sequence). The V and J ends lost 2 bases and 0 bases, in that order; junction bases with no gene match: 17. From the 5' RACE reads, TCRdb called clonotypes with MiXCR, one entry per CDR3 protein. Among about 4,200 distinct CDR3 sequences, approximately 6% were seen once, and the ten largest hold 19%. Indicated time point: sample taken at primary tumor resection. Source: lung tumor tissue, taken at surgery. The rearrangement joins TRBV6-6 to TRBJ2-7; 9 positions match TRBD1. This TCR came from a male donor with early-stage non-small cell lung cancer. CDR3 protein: CASSYPLTGTGPLISYEQYF. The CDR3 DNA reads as TGTGCCAGCAGTTACCCGTTAACCGGGACAGGGCCTTTAATCTCCTACGAGCAGTACTTC.